Included here is one T cell receptor beta chain sequence, with context. As yet, its antigen is unknown. The table came from immunoSEQ multiplex PCR; TCRdb's copy has only in-frame clones and leaves some out. The sample consists of tens of thousands of clones, approximately 85% of them appearing once. This entry is derived from a study of T cell responses to AZD1222 COVID-19 vaccine. CDR3 size: 14 residues. The V end was cut by 2 bases, the J end by 3 bases, with 10 bases between. Germline lookup yields CDR1 KGHSH and CDR2 LQKENI. Overall study findings and caveats: Baseline antibody screening turned up just a handful of seropositive AZD1222 recipients.

Sequenced material: peripheral blood, taken 28 days after the second AZD1222 dose. The sequence derives from an adult who received the AZD1222 COVID-19 vaccine. The chain couples TRBV18 to TRBJ1-1, with D perhaps matching TRBD1 (6 bases). This chain's CDR3 is CASSPGQLYTEAFF. The CDR3 nucleotides are TGTGCCAGCTCACCAGGACAGTTGTACACTGAAGCTTTCTTT.